These 30 T cell receptor beta chains originate from one sample sequenced in a study of cytomegalovirus exposure and HLA in healthy donors. The assay was immunoSEQ multiplex PCR, and TCRdb's table has in-frame clones only and misses some. Counted here are 250,000 to 300,000 clones, 65% to 90% occurring once; the ten biggest clones make up roughly 1%. Sequenced input: PBMCs. The receptor set was obtained from a woman aged 18 to 35 in good health and CMV-seronegative.

The V call is TRBV7-2, the J call TRBJ1-2; D perhaps matches TRBD1 (6 bases). Germline values: CDR1 SGHTA, CDR2 FQGNSA. V was trimmed by 3 bases and J by 5 bases, leaving 13 bases between them. CDR3 size: 14 residues. The CDR3: CASSLRGGGYGYTF. CDR3 DNA: TGTGCCAGCAGCTTGCGGGGGGGCGGATATGGCTACACCTTC.

V is TRBV28 and J is TRBJ1-5; D gene ambiguous. The CDR3 is made up of 13 amino acids. The V gene's germline CDR1 is MDHEN and CDR2 SYDVKM. V was clipped by 3 bases and J by 5 bases, with 8 bases between them. The CDR3 coding sequence is TGTGCCAGCAGTTTTGACTATTATCAGCCCCAGCATTTT. Translation: CASSFDYYQPQHF.

The CDR3 coding sequence is TGTGCCAGCAGTTTCCAGCGGGAGGGAACCTACGAGCAGTACTTC. This codes for CASSFQREGTYEQYF. The J gene is TRBJ2-7, the V gene TRBV6-5; 10 positions match TRBD2. Germline trimming cut 4 bases from V and 2 bases from J; bases unmatched to any gene: 5. The CDR3 is 15 residues long. Looked up from germline, CDR1 is MNHEY and CDR2 is SVGAGI.

V is TRBV27 and J is TRBJ2-6; perhaps TRBD1 as D (6 bases). CDR1 and CDR2 from the germline V gene are MNHEY and SMNVEV (reference sequence). The V end lost 4 bases, the J end lost 2 bases, and 12 bases lay between the germline ends. The CDR3 contains 16 residues. The CDR3 DNA follows: TGTGCCAGCAGTTCGGACAGTCCCGCTGGGGCCAACGTCCTGACTTTC. Translation gives CASSSDSPAGANVLTF.

The chain links TRBV12-5 to TRBJ2-3, with D perhaps TRBD2 (5 bases). CDR3 length: 14 amino acids. Germline CDR1 is LGHNT and CDR2 is FRNRAP. With 0 bases removed from V and 2 bases from J, the gap between germline ends came to 6 bases. The CDR3 region is CASGLVADTDTQYF. CDR3 DNA: TGTGCTAGTGGTTTGGTAGCGGACACAGATACGCAGTATTTT.

The chain links TRBV9 to TRBJ2-7; 8 positions match TRBD1. V dropped 6 bases and J dropped 3; count of bases not matched to a gene: 5. The CDR3 is made up of 13 amino acids. Germline loops: CDR1 SGDLS, CDR2 YYNGEE. CDR3 region: CASNPGQGYEQYF. The CDR3 region has the DNA TGTGCCAGCAACCCTGGACAGGGCTACGAGCAGTACTTC.

The chain has TRBV23-1 and TRBJ2-3; the D gene is possibly TRBD1 (6 bases). TRBV23-1 is an open reading frame whose function is uncertain. This CDR3 has 14 residues. V dropped 1 base and J dropped 9 bases, with 14 bases sitting between them. For the CDR3, the DNA is TGCGCCAGCAGTCAATGGAAAACAGGGACGACGCAGTATTTT. Its protein product is CASSQWKTGTTQYF.

The chain recombines TRBV5-6 with TRBJ2-1, with 7 bases fitting TRBD2. The V and J ends lost 4 bases and 8 bases, in that order; junction bases with no gene match: 6. The CDR3 totals 13 residues. Per germline, CDR1 SGHDT and CDR2 YYEEEE. The CDR3 loop is CASSPYSGHEQFF. The CDR3 DNA sequence: TGTGCCAGCAGCCCTTATAGCGGGCATGAGCAGTTCTTC.

V usage is TRBV4-1 and J usage is TRBJ1-4; TRBD1 is a possible D gene (6 bases). Germline-derived CDR1 and CDR2 are MGHRA and YSYEKL. CDR3 size: 16 residues. The V and J ends lost 5 bases and 2 bases respectively, with 15 bases between them. The DNA of the CDR3 is TGCGCCAGCAGCACCGCTCTCCAGGGGACTAATGAAAAACTGTTTTTT. Translated: CASSTALQGTNEKLFF.

This sequence joins TRBV5-6 and TRBJ2-3; TRBD2 aligns across 10 bases. Germline V lookup: CDR1 SGHDT, CDR2 YYEEEE. V gave up 5 bases and J gave up 3 bases; unmatched junction bases: 15. The CDR3 contains 18 residues. The CDR3 sequence is CASSPGTSAEGWTDTQYF. The CDR3 DNA reads as TGTGCCAGCAGTCCCGGGACTAGCGCGGAGGGCTGGACAGATACGCAGTATTTT. The entire variable domain, with the rest obtained from reference TRBV5-6 and TRBJ2-3, is as follows: DAGVTQSPTHLIKTRGQQVTLRCSPKSGHDTVSWYQQALGQGPQFIFQYYEEEERQRGNFPDRFSGHQFPNYSSELNVNALLLGDSALYLCASSPGTSAEGWTDTQYFGPGTRLTVL.

The chain carries TRBV5-1 and TRBJ1-2; TRBD1 might be the D (5 bases). From germline, CDR1 is SGHRS and CDR2 YFSETQ. The V end lost 0 bases, the J end lost 7 bases, and 13 bases lay between the germline ends. The CDR3 totals 14 residues. CDR3 protein: CASSLDPGLGGYTF. CDR3 DNA: TGCGCCAGCAGCTTGGATCCAGGGTTGGGTGGCTACACCTTC.

This sequence joins TRBV2 and TRBJ2-4, with no clear D. The CDR3 has 15 residues. V dropped 1 base and J dropped 3 bases, with 10 bases sitting between them. CDR1 and CDR2 from the germline V gene are SNHLY and FYNNEI. The CDR3 DNA reads as TGTGCCAGCAGTGAAGAGTCGGTAGACAAAAACATTCAGTACTTC. Residues: CASSEESVDKNIQYF. The full variable domain, with the rest looked up from reference TRBV2 and TRBJ2-4, is EPEVTQTPSHQVTQMGQEVILRCVPISNHLYFYWYRQILGQKVEFLVSFYNNEISEKSEIFDDQFSVERPDGSNFTLKIRSTKLEDSAMYFCASSEESVDKNIQYFGAGTRLSVL.

This clone was picked up a small number of times. The chain carries TRBV19 and TRBJ2-7; D perhaps matches TRBD2 (5 bases). The germline V gene has CDR1 LNHDA and CDR2 SQIVND (reference sequence). Deletions cut 2 bases from V and 1 base from J, with 6 bases between. The CDR3 covers 13 residues. The CDR3 bases are TGTGCCAGTAGTATAACTAGTTCCTACGAGCAGTACTTC. As protein: CASSITSSYEQYF. Combining the CDR3 with reference TRBV19 and TRBJ2-7 gives the whole variable domain DGGITQSPKYLFRKEGQNVTLSCEQNLNHDAMYWYRQDPGQGLRLIYYSQIVNDFQKGDIAEGYSVSREKKESFPLTVTSAQKNPTAFYLCASSITSSYEQYFGPGTRLTVT.

The chain uses TRBV4-1 and TRBJ1-1, with TRBD1 as a possible D gene (5 bases). CDR1 is MGHRA and CDR2 is YSYEKL in the germline V gene. Trimming removed 3 bases at V and 12 bases at J, with 23 bases between. The CDR3 consists of 15 residues. The CDR3 spells CASSHPPGGGHLSFF. The CDR3 region has the DNA TGCGCCAGCAGCCACCCCCCCGGCGGCGGACACCTTTCTTTCTTT.

V is TRBV27 and J is TRBJ1-1; perhaps TRBD1 as D (6 bases). The germline CDR1 and CDR2 sequences are MNHEY and SMNVEV (reference sequence). This CDR3 spans 12 amino acids. The ends were cut back, 7 bases at V and 6 bases at J, with 12 bases in the middle. CDR3 in amino acids: CASKQGGSEAFF. The DNA of the CDR3 is TGTGCCAGCAAACAGGGTGGCTCTGAAGCTTTCTTT.

This clone was observed a few times. The chain recombines TRBV6-1 with TRBJ2-7, with TRBD1 matching 7 bases. V gave up 7 bases and J gave up 12 bases; unmatched junction bases: 15. Germline lookup yields CDR1 MNHNS and CDR2 SASEGT. This CDR3 region has 13 residues. CDR3: CASKGDSRALVYF. The CDR3 nucleotides read TGTGCCAGCAAGGGGGACAGTCGCGCACTCGTGTACTTC.

This chain links TRBV6-5 with TRBJ2-5; no clear D. The germline V gene has CDR1 MNHEY and CDR2 SVGAGI. V was shortened by 5 bases and J by 3 bases, with 10 bases between the two germline ends. The CDR3 runs to 13 residues. The CDR3 DNA is TGTGCCAGCAGTCCGAGGCCCGAAGAGACCCAGTACTTC. Translating it yields CASSPRPEETQYF.

A few counts support this clone. The rearrangement uses TRBV27 and TRBJ1-2; 10 nucleotides line up with TRBD1. This CDR3 region has 13 residues. V shed 8 bases and J 5 bases; nucleotides not matched to a gene: 5. CDR1 and CDR2 from the germline V gene are MNHEY and SMNVEV (reference sequence). The CDR3 coding sequence is TGTGCCAGCCGACAGGGGGCCTATTATGGCTACACCTTC. It translates to CASRQGAYYGYTF.

The genes are TRBV6-4 and TRBJ2-1; 15 bases agree with TRBD2. After removal of 0 bases from V and 3 bases from J, the junction contained 3 bases not matched to a gene. The CDR3 has 18 residues. CDR1 and CDR2 (germline): MRHNA, SNTAGT. The CDR3 region is CASSDSRTSGGDYNEQFF. The CDR3, as DNA: TGTGCCAGCAGTGACTCGAGGACTAGCGGGGGGGACTACAATGAGCAGTTCTTC.

The chain employs TRBV4-1 and TRBJ2-7; D uncertain. The CDR3 runs to 16 residues. The germline CDR1 and CDR2 sequences are MGHRA and YSYEKL. V was cut by 1 base and J by 0 bases, with 13 bases left in between. As DNA, the CDR3 is TGCGCCAGCAGCCAAGCCGCGACTGAGACCTCCTACGAGCAGTACTTC. Translation: CASSQAATETSYEQYF.

V usage is TRBV2 and J usage is TRBJ2-5; 13 bases line up with TRBD2. CDR1 and CDR2 (germline): SNHLY, FYNNEI. This CDR3 contains 15 residues. V was clipped by 5 bases and J by 1 base; unmatched bases: 1. The CDR3 loop reads CASSRLAGGQETQYF. CDR3 DNA: TGTGCCAGCAGTCGACTAGCGGGAGGCCAAGAGACCCAGTACTTC.

This chain links TRBV19 with TRBJ2-7; maybe TRBD1 (6 bases). Trimming removed 1 base at V and 2 bases at J, with 12 bases between. There are 15 residues in the CDR3. Per the germline V gene, CDR1 is LNHDA and CDR2 is SQIVND (reference sequence). In DNA form, the CDR3 reads TGTGCCAGTAGTATAGGGGCAGGGGCCGCCTACGAGCAGTACTTC. It is translated as CASSIGAGAAYEQYF. Based on the CDR3 plus reference TRBV19 and TRBJ2-7, the full variable domain is DGGITQSPKYLFRKEGQNVTLSCEQNLNHDAMYWYRQDPGQGLRLIYYSQIVNDFQKGDIAEGYSVSREKKESFPLTVTSAQKNPTAFYLCASSIGAGAAYEQYFGPGTRLTVT.

The chain combines TRBV7-6 with TRBJ1-1; D call uncertain. Germline CDR1 is SGHVS and CDR2 is FNYEAQ. Trimming removed 0 bases at V and 4 bases at J, with 6 bases between. The CDR3 length is 13 residues. CDR3 sequence reads: CASSLAPVTEAFF. CDR3 in DNA: TGTGCCAGCAGCTTAGCCCCAGTCACTGAAGCTTTCTTT. Supplemented by reference TRBV7-6 and TRBJ1-1, the full variable domain reads GAGVSQSPRYKVTKRGQDVALRCDPISGHVSLYWYRQALGQGPEFLTYFNYEAQQDKSGLPNDRFSAERPEGSISTLTIQRTEQRDSAMYRCASSLAPVTEAFFGQGTRLTVV.

The chain carries TRBV9 and TRBJ1-3; 9 nucleotides match TRBD1. V was clipped by 4 bases and J by 8 bases; unmatched bases: 7. The germline V gene has CDR1 SGDLS and CDR2 YYNGEE. The CDR3 loop spans 14 amino acids. The CDR3 nucleotides read TGTGCCAGCAGCCTGGACAGGGGTCGAGACACCATATATTTT. Translating gives CASSLDRGRDTIYF. The full variable domain, completed using reference TRBV9 and TRBJ1-3, is DSGVTQTPKHLITATGQRVTLRCSPRSGDLSVYWYQQSLDQGLQFLIQYYNGEERAKGNILERFSAQQFPDLHSELNLSSLELGDSALYFCASSLDRGRDTIYFGEGSWLTVV.

The chain has TRBV7-9 and TRBJ1-1; 8 bases are shared with TRBD1. The ends lost 5 bases at V and 3 bases at J; junction bases unmatched: 8. The V gene's germline CDR1 is SEHNR and CDR2 FQNEAQ (reference sequence). The CDR3 is 15 residues long. CDR3 amino acids: CASSGLDRVDTEAFF. CDR3 nucleotide sequence: TGTGCCAGCAGCGGCCTGGACAGGGTTGACACTGAAGCTTTCTTT.

The table lists this clone with a few counts. The chain uses TRBV19 and TRBJ2-2, with 10 positions matching TRBD1. The CDR3 spans 16 residues. Germline V CDR1 and CDR2: LNHDA, SQIVND (reference sequence). The V gene end was trimmed by 5 bases and the J gene end by 4 bases; junction bases not matched to a gene: 7. The CDR3 DNA is TGTGCCAGTAGTGTCGACAGGGGGCTCGGCACCGGGGAGCTGTTTTTT. Residues: CASSVDRGLGTGELFF.

The genes are TRBV5-6 and TRBJ2-3; D gene uncertain. Trimming stripped 4 bases from V and 2 bases from J, with 5 bases between. This CDR3 has 12 amino acids. The germline V gene has CDR1 SGHDT and CDR2 YYEEEE. DNA for the CDR3: TGTGCCAGCAGCCCAAACACAGATACGCAGTATTTT. Its translation: CASSPNTDTQYF. The complete variable domain, with remaining parts taken from reference TRBV5-6 and TRBJ2-3, reads DAGVTQSPTHLIKTRGQQVTLRCSPKSGHDTVSWYQQALGQGPQFIFQYYEEEERQRGNFPDRFSGHQFPNYSSELNVNALLLGDSALYLCASSPNTDTQYFGPGTRLTVL.

V and J are TRBV5-4 and TRBJ2-7; weak D call: TRBD1 (5 bases). CDR1 is SGHNT, CDR2 YYREEE, per germline (reference sequence). The CDR3 has 13 residues. Trimming pared 4 bases from V and 2 bases from J, leaving 10 bases between. CDR3 protein: CASSPDIAYEQYF. The CDR3 DNA sequence: TGTGCCAGCAGCCCGGACATTGCCTACGAGCAGTACTTC.

The chain links TRBV5-6 to TRBJ1-2, with D unclear. This CDR3 has 15 residues. Germline CDR1 SGHDT, CDR2 YYEEEE. Trimming removed 0 bases at V and 3 bases at J, with 12 bases between. In DNA, the CDR3 is TGTGCCAGCAGCTTGGGGCAGTTGCTAGACTATGGCTACACCTTC. This sequence encodes CASSLGQLLDYGYTF.

This clone was seen more than once but under ten times. The rearrangement uses TRBV5-1 and TRBJ2-3, with 8 bases fitting TRBD1. This CDR3 is built from 15 residues. V shed 2 bases and J 6 bases; nucleotides not matched to a gene: 8. Germline V gene data show CDR1 as SGHRS and CDR2 as YFSETQ. CDR3 sequence: CASSFRQGASDTQYF. CDR3 nucleotide sequence: TGCGCCAGCAGCTTTCGGCAGGGGGCGTCCGATACGCAGTATTTT.